The TCR beta chain under discussion was sequenced for a study of regulatory T cells in long-lasting Graves disease. Overall study results and limits: Persistent patients shared more public clonotypes (under 3,000) than newly diagnosed patients (roughly 960).

For this clonotype: What it binds is unknown.

Arm-PCR with iRepertoire HTBI primers amplified the CDR3 regions for these TCR beta libraries. TCRdb reprocessed the multiplex PCR reads via MiXCR and lists one record per CDR3 protein. The sample lists over 650,000 distinct CDR3 sequences; 25% to 30% were seen once. This CDR3 spans 13 amino acids. The ends lost 7 bases at V and 4 bases at J; junction bases unmatched: 4. Sample time point: persistent/refractory GD, antithyroid drugs over 5 years with positive TRAb. Extracted RNA from PBMCs served as the source of the TCR library. Enrollment of patients was through an endocrinology department in Xi'an, China.

The receptor was isolated from a female donor with Graves disease. The sample was peripheral blood mononuclear cells (PBMCs), taken when the disease was refractory, from a patient treated with antithyroid drugs. This sequence joins TRBV12-3 or TRBV12-4 and TRBJ1-5, with 7 positions matching TRBD1. CDR3 in DNA: TGTGCCAGCACCCCGGACAGGAATCAGCCCCAGCATTTT. Translating gives CASTPDRNQPQHF.